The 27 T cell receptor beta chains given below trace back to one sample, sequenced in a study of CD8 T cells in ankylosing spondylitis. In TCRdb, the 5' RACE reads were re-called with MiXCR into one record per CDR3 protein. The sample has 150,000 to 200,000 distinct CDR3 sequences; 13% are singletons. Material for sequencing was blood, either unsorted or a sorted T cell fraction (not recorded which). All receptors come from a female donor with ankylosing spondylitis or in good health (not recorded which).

The CDR3 bases are TGCGCCAGCAGCTTTCCAGGGGAAGGCTACACCTTC. Translation: CASSFPGEGYTF. The gene calls are TRBV5-1 and TRBJ1-2; possibly TRBD1 for D (6 bases). The CDR3 contains 12 residues. Trimming took 2 bases from V and 8 from J, leaving 10 bases between them. From germline, CDR1 is SGHRS and CDR2 YFSETQ.

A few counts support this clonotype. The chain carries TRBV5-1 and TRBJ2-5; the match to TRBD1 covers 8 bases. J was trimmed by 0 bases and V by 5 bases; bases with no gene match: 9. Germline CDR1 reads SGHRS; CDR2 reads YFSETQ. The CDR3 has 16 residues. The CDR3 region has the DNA TGCGCCAGCAGAAGGTTCCGACAGGGGTACCAAGAGACCCAGTACTTC. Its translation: CASRRFRQGYQETQYF.

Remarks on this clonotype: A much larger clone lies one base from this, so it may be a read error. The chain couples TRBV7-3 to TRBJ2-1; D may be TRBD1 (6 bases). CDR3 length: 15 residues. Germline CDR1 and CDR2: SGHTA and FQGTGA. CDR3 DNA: TGTGCCAGCAGCTTATCAGGGGCCAACTACACTGAGCAGTTCTTC. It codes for CASSLSGANYTEQFF.

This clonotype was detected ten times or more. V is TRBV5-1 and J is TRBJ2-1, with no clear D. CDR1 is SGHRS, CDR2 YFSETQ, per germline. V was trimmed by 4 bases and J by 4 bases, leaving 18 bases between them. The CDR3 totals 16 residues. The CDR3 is CASSTSLTLPYNEQFF. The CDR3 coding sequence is TGCGCCAGCAGCACGTCCTTAACGCTGCCTTACAATGAGCAGTTCTTC.

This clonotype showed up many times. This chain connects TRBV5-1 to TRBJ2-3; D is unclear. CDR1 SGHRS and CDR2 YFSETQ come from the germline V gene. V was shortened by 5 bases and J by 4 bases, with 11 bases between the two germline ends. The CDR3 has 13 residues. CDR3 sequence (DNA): TGCGCCAGCAGGGAACCCGGCGCAGATACGCAGTATTTT. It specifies CASREPGADTQYF.

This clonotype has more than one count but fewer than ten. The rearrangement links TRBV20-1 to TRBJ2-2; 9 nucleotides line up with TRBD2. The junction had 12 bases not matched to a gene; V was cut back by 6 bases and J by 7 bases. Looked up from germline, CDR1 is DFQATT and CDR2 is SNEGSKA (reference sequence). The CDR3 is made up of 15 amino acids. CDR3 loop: CSARTSAGGGGELFF. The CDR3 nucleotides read TGCAGTGCGCGGACGTCAGCGGGAGGAGGCGGGGAGCTGTTTTTT.

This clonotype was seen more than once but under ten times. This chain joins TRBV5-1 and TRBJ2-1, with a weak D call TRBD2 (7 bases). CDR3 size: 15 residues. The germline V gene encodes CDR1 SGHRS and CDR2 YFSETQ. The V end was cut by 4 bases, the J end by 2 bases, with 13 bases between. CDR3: CASSMGGGTYNEQFF. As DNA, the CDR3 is TGCGCCAGCAGCATGGGAGGGGGGACCTACAATGAGCAGTTCTTC. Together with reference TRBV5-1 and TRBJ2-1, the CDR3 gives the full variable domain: KAGVTQTPRYLIKTRGQQVTLSCSPISGHRSVSWYQQTPGQGLQFLFEYFSETQRNKGNFPGRFSGRQFSNSRSEMNVSTLELGDSALYLCASSMGGGTYNEQFFGPGTRLTVL.

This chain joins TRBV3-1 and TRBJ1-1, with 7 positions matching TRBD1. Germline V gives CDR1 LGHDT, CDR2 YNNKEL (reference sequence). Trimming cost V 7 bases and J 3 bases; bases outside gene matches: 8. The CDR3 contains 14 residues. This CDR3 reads CASNTPGQHTEAFF. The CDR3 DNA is TGTGCCAGCAACACTCCGGGACAGCACACTGAAGCTTTCTTT.

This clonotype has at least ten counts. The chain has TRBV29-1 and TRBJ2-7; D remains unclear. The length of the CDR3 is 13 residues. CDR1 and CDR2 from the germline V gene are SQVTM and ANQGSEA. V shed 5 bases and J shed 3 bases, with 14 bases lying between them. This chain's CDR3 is CSVRWAASYEQYF. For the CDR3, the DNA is TGCAGCGTTCGGTGGGCAGCCAGCTACGAGCAGTACTTC.

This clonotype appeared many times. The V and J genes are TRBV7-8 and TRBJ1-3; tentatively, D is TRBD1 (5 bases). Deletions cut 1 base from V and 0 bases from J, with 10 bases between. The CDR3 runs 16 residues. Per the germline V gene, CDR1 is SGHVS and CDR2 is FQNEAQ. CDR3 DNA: TGTGCCAGCAGCTTAGTGGGGACCTTCTCTGGAAACACCATATATTTT. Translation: CASSLVGTFSGNTIYF.

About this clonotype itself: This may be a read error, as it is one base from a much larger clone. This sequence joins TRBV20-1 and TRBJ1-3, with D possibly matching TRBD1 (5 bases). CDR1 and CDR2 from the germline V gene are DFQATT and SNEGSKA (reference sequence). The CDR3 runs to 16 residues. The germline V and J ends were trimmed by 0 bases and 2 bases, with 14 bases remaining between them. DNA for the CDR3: TGCAGTGCTAGAGATCCAACAAGGGGACCTGGAAACACCATATATTTT. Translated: CSARDPTRGPGNTIYF.

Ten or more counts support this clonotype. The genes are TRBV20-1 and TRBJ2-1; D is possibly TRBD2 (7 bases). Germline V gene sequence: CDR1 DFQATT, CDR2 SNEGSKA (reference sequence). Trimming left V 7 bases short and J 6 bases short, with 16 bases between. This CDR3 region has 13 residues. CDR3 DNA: TGCAGTGTCGAGGGGGGGATGCGCAATGAGCAGTTCTTC. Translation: CSVEGGMRNEQFF.

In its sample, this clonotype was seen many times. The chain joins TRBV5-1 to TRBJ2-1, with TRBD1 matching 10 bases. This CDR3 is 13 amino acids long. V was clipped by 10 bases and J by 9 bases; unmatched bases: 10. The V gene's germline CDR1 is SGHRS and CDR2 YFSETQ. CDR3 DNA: TGCGCCGGACGGGACAGGGGAGAAGGTGAGCAGTTCTTC. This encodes CAGRDRGEGEQFF.

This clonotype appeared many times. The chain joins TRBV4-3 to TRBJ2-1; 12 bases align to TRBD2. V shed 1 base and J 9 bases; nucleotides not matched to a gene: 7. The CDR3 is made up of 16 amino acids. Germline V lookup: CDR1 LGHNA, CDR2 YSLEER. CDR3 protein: CASSQGGLAGQVEQFF. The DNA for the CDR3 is TGCGCCAGCAGCCAAGGAGGACTAGCGGGACAGGTTGAGCAGTTCTTC.

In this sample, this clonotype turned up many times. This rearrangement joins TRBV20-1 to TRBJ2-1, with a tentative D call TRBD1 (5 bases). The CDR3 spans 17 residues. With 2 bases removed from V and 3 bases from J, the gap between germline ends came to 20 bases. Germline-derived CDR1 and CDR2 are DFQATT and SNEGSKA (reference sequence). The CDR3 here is CSARSRQGILYYNEQFF. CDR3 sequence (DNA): TGCAGTGCTAGATCTAGGCAGGGCATATTATACTACAATGAGCAGTTCTTC.

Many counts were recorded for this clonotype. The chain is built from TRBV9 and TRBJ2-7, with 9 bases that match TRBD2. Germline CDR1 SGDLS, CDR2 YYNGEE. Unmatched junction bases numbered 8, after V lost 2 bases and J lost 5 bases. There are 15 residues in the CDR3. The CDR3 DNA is TGTGCCAGCAGCGTCCTCGGGCGGGAGGGCGACGAGCAGTACTTC. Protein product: CASSVLGREGDEQYF.

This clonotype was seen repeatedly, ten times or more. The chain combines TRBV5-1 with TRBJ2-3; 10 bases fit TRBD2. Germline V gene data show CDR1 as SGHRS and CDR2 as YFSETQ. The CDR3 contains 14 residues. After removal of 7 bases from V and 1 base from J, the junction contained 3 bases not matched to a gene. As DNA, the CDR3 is TGCGCCAGCTCTCTAGCGGGAGGCACAGATACGCAGTATTTT. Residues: CASSLAGGTDTQYF. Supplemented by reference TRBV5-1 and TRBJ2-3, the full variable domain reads KAGVTQTPRYLIKTRGQQVTLSCSPISGHRSVSWYQQTPGQGLQFLFEYFSETQRNKGNFPGRFSGRQFSNSRSEMNVSTLELGDSALYLCASSLAGGTDTQYFGPGTRLTVL.

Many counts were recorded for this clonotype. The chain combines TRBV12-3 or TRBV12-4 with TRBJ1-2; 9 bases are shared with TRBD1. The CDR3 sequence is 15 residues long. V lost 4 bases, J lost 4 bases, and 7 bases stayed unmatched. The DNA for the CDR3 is TGTGCCAGCAGTTCCCCGGGACAGGGATCCTATGGCTACACCTTC. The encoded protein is CASSSPGQGSYGYTF.

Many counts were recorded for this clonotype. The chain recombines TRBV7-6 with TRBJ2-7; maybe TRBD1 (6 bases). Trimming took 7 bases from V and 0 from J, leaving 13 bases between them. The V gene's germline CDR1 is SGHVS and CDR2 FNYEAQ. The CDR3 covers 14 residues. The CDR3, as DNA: TGTGCCAGCACCAGGACAGATCTCTCCTACGAGCAGTACTTC. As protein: CASTRTDLSYEQYF. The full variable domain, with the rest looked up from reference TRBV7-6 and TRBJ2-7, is GAGVSQSPRYKVTKRGQDVALRCDPISGHVSLYWYRQALGQGPEFLTYFNYEAQQDKSGLPNDRFSAERPEGSISTLTIQRTEQRDSAMYRCASTRTDLSYEQYFGPGTRLTVT.

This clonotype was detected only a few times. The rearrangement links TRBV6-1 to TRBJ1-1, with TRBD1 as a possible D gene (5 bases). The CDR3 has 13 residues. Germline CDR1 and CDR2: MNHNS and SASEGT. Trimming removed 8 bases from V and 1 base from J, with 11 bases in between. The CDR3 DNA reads TGTGCCAGCGGGCTACAGGAGAACACTGAAGCTTTCTTT. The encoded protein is CASGLQENTEAFF.

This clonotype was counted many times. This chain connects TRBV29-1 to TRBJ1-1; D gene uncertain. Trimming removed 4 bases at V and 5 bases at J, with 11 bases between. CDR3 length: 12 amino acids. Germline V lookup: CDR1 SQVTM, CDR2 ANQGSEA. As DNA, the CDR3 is TGCAGCGTTGCCATAACGGAAACTGAAGCTTTCTTT. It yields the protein CSVAITETEAFF.

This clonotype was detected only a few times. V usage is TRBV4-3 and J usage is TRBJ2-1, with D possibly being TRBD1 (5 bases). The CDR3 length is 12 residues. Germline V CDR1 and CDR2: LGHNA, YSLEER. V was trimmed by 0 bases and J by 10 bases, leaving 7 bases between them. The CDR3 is CASSQEWGEQFF. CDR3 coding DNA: TGCGCCAGCAGCCAAGAGTGGGGCGAGCAGTTCTTC.

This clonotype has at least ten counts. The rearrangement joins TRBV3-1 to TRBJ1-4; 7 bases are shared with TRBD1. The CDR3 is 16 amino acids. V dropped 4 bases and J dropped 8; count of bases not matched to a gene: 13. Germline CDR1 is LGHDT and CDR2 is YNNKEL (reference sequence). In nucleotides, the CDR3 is TGTGCCAGCAGCCGCCTGCCTCAGGGGGGTGAAGAAAAACTGTTTTTT. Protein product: CASSRLPQGGEEKLFF.

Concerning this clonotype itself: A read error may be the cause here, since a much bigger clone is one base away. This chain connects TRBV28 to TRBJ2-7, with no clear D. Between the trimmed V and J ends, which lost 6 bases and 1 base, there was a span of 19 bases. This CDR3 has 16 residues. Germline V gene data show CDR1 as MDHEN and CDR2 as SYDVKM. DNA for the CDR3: TGTGCCAGCAGCAACGCGGAGACATGGGCGTCCTACGAGCAGTACTTC. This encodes CASSNAETWASYEQYF.

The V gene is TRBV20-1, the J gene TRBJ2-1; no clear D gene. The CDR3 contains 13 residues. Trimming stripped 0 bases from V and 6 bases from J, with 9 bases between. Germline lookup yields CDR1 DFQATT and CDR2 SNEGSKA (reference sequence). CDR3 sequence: CSARDGNSNEQFF. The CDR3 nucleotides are TGCAGTGCTAGAGATGGAAATAGCAATGAGCAGTTCTTC.

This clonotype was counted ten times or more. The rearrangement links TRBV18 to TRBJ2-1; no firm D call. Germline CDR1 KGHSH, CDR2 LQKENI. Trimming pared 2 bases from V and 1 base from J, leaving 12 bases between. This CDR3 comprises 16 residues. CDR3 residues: CASSPYLAESYNEQFF. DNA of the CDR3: TGTGCCAGCTCACCATATTTAGCCGAGTCCTACAATGAGCAGTTCTTC.

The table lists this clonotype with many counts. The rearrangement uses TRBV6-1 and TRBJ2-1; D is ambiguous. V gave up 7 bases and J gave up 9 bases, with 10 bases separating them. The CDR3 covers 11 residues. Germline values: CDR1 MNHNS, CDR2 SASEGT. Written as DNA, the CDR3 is TGTGCCAGCATAATGGCCAGTGAGCAGTTCTTC. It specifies CASIMASEQFF.